The clone carrying this TCR beta chain occurred many times. What it recognizes is unknown. The V end was cut by 1 base, the J end by 0 bases, with 12 bases between. The CDR3 covers 16 residues. Germline-derived CDR1 and CDR2 are SGHTA and FQGNSA. Relying on iRepertoire HTBI primers and Arm-PCR of CDR3 regions, the team built TCR beta libraries. TCRdb itself ran the multiplex PCR reads through MiXCR, one entry per CDR3 protein. The sample carries about 540,000 distinct CDR3 sequences, roughly 12% recorded once. This entry comes from a study of regulatory T cells in long-lasting Graves disease. Regarding time point: newly diagnosed GD, antithyroid drugs for less than 3 months. Construction of the TCR library relied on RNA isolated from PBMCs. Study-wide findings and caveats: Newly diagnosed disease favored TRBV20-1 and TRBJ2-1 over persistent disease.

A further study also used this sample, focusing on T cells in Graves' hyperthyroidism and ophthalmopathy. That study adds: For ophthalmopathy, model prediction preceded onset by a median about 6 months.

This TCR came from a man aged 25 to 40 with Graves disease. The material was peripheral blood mononuclear cells (PBMCs), obtained at new diagnosis, from a patient treated with antithyroid drugs. The chain links TRBV7-2 to TRBJ1-2; D might be TRBD1 (5 bases). CDR3 in DNA: TGTGCCAGCAGCTTAGATTCGGGGCTTTCTAACTATGGCTACACCTTC. It is translated as CASSLDSGLSNYGYTF. The complete variable domain, with remaining parts taken from reference TRBV7-2 and TRBJ1-2, reads GAGVSQSPSNKVTEKGKDVELRCDPISGHTALYWYRQSLGQGLEFLIYFQGNSAPDKSGLPSDRFSAERTGGSVSTLTIQRTQQEDSAVYLCASSLDSGLSNYGYTFGSGTRLTVV.